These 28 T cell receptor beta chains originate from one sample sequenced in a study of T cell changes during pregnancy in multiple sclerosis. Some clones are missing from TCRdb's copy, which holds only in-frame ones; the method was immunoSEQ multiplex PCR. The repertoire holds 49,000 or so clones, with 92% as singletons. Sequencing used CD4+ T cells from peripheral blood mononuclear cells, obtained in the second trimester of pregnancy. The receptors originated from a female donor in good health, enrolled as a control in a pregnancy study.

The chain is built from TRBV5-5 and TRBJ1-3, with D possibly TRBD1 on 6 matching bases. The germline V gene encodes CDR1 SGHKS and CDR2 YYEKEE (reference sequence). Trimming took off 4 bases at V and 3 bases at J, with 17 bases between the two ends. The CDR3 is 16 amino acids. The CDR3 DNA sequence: TGTGCCAGCAGCCAACGTACCACAGGGTTTGGAAACACCATATATTTT. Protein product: CASSQRTTGFGNTIYF.

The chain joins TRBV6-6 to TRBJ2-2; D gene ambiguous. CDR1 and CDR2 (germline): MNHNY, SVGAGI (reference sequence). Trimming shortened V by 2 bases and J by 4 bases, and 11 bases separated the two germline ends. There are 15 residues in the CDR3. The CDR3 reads CASSYPPPGTGELFF. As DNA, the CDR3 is TGTGCCAGCAGTTACCCCCCCCCGGGCACCGGGGAGCTGTTTTTT.

The CDR3 region has the DNA TGTGCCAGCAGACGGGACACCAGCGACACTGAAGCTTTCTTT. Its protein is CASRRDTSDTEAFF. The chain has TRBV5-4 and TRBJ1-1; D is perhaps TRBD1 (6 bases). The V and J ends lost 5 bases and 3 bases respectively, with 14 bases between them. Germline V lookup: CDR1 SGHNT, CDR2 YYREEE (reference sequence). The CDR3 spans 14 residues.

The CDR3 bases are TGTGCCAGCAGCAGAGCGGGACAGGGGGCTGAAGCTTTCTTT. Translating it yields CASSRAGQGAEAFF. The chain carries TRBV7-2 and TRBJ1-1; 11 nucleotides agree with TRBD1. This CDR3 contains 14 residues. With 5 bases clipped from V and 6 bases from J, the junction kept 5 bases outside the gene matches. Germline CDR1 reads SGHTA; CDR2 reads FQGNSA.

CDR3 in DNA: TGTGCCAGCAGCTTACGACAGGGGGATACGCAGTATTTT. This translates into CASSLRQGDTQYF. The chain uses TRBV9 and TRBJ2-3, with 8 positions matching TRBD1. The CDR3 has 13 residues. Germline lookup yields CDR1 SGDLS and CDR2 YYNGEE. V dropped 4 bases and J dropped 6; count of bases not matched to a gene: 4.

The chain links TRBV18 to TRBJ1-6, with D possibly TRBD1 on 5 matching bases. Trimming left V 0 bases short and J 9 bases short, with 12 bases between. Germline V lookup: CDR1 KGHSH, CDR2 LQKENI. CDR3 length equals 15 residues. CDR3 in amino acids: CASSPPGRESSPLHF. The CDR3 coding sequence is TGTGCCAGCTCACCACCGGGCAGGGAAAGTTCACCCCTCCACTTT.

CDR3 nucleotides: TGCGCCAGCAGCTTCACTCCTAGCGGGGGGGCGAGGAGCTCCTACAATGAGCAGTTCTTC. Translation gives CASSFTPSGGARSSYNEQFF. The chain is built from TRBV5-1 and TRBJ2-1; 12 positions match TRBD2. Germline trimming cut 2 bases from V and 0 bases from J; bases unmatched to any gene: 12. CDR3 length: 20 residues. The germline gives CDR1 SGHRS, CDR2 YFSETQ.

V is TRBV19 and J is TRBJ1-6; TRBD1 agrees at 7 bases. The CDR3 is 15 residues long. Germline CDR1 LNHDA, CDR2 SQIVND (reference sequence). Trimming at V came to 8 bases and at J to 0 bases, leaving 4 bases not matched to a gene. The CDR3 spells CASRTGSSYNSPLHF. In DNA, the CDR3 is TGTGCCAGTCGGACAGGTAGCTCCTATAATTCACCCCTCCACTTT. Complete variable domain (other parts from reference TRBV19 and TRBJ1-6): DGGITQSPKYLFRKEGQNVTLSCEQNLNHDAMYWYRQDPGQGLRLIYYSQIVNDFQKGDIAEGYSVSREKKESFPLTVTSAQKNPTAFYLCASRTGSSYNSPLHFGNGTRLTVT.

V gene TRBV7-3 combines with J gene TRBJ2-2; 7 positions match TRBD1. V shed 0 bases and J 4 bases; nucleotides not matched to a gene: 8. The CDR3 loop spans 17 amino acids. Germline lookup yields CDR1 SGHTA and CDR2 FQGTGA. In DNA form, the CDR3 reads TGTGCCAGCAGCTTAACCGGCAGGGGGTCGGTCACCGGGGAGCTGTTTTTT. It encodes CASSLTGRGSVTGELFF.

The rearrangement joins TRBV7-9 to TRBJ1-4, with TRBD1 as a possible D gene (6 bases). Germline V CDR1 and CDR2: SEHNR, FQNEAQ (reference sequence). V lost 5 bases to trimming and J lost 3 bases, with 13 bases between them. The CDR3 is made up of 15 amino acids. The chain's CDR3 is CASSRSGVPNEKLFF. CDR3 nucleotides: TGTGCCAGCAGCCGTTCAGGGGTCCCTAATGAAAAACTGTTTTTT. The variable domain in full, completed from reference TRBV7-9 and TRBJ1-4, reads DTGVSQNPRHKITKRGQNVTFRCDPISEHNRLYWYRQTLGQGPEFLTYFQNEAQLEKSRLLSDRFSAERPKGSFSTLEIQRTEQGDSAMYLCASSRSGVPNEKLFFGSGTQLSVL.

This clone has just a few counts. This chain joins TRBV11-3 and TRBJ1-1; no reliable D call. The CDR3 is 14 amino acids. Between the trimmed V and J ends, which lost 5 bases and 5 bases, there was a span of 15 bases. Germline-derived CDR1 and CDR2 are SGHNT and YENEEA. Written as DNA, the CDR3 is TGTGCCAGCAGCAAAGAAGGTAGCGGAACTGAAGCTTTCTTT. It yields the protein CASSKEGSGTEAFF.

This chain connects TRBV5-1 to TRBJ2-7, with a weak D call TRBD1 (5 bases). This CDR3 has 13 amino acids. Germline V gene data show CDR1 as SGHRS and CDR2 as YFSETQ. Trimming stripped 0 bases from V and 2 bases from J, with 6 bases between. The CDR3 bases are TGCGCCAGCAGCTTGGACAGGACCTACGAGCAGTACTTC. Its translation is CASSLDRTYEQYF.

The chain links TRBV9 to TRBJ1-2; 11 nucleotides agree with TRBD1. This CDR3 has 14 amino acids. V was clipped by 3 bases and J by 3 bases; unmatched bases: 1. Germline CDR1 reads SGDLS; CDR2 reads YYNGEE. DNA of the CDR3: TGTGCCAGCAGCGCGGGACAGGGGGACTATGGCTACACCTTC. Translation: CASSAGQGDYGYTF.

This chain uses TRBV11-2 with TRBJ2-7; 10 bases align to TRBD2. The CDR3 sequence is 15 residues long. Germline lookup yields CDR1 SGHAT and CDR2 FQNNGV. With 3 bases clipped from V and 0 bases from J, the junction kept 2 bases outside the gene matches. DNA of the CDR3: TGTGCCAGCAGCTTTAGCGGGGGGATCTCCTACGAGCAGTACTTC. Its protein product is CASSFSGGISYEQYF. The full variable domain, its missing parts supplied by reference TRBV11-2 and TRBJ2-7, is EAGVAQSPRYKIIEKRQSVAFWCNPISGHATLYWYQQILGQGPKLLIQFQNNGVVDDSQLPKDRFSAERLKGVDSTLKIQPAKLEDSAVYLCASSFSGGISYEQYFGPGTRLTVT.

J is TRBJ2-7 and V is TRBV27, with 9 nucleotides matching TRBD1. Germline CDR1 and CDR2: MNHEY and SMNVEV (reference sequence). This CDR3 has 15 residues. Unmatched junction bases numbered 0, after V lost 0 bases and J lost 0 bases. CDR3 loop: CASSLSTGGSYEQYF. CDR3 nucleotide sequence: TGTGCCAGCAGTTTATCGACAGGGGGCTCCTACGAGCAGTACTTC.

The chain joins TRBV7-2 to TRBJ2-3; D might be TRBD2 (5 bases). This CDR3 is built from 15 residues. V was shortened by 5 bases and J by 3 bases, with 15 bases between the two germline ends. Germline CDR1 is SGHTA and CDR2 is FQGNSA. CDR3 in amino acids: CASSPAAGWTDTQYF. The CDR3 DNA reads TGTGCCAGCAGCCCAGCTGCGGGCTGGACAGATACGCAGTATTTT.

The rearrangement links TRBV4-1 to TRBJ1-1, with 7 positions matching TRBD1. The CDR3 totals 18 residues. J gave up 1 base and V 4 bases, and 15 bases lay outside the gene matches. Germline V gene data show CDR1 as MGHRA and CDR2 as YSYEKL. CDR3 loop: CASSRGVQGPYTNTEAFF. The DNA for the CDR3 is TGCGCCAGCAGCCGGGGGGTACAGGGGCCCTATACGAACACTGAAGCTTTCTTT.

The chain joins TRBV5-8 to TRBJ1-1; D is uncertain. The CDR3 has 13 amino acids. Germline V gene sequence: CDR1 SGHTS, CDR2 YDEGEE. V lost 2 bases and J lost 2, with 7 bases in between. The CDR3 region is CASSFLRNTEAFF. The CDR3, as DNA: TGTGCCAGCAGCTTTCTCAGAAACACTGAAGCTTTCTTT.

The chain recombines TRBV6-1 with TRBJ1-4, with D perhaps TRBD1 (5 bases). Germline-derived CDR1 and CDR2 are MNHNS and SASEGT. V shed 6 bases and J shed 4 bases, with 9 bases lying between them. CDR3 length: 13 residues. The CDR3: CASSKDSNEKLFF. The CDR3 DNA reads TGTGCCAGCAGCAAAGACAGTAATGAAAAACTGTTTTTT.

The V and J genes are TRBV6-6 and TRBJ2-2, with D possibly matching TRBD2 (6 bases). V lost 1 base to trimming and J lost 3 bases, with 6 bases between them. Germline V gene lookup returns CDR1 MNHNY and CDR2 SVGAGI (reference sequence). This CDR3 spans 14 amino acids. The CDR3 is CASSYWGDTGELFF. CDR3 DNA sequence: TGTGCCAGCAGTTACTGGGGGGACACCGGGGAGCTGTTTTTT.

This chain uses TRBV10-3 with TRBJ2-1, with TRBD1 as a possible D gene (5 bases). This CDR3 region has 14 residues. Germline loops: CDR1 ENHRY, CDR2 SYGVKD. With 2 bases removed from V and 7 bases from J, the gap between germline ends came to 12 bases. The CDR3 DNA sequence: TGTGCCATCAGTGAGGTAAGGGGCCTGAATGAGCAGTTCTTC. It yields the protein CAISEVRGLNEQFF.

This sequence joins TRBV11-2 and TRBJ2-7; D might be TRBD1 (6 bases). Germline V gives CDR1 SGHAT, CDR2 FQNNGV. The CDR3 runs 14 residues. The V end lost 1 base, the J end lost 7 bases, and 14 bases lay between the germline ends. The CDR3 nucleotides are TGTGCCAGCAGCTTAGGGACAGCCACTCGGGAGCAGTACTTC. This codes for CASSLGTATREQYF.

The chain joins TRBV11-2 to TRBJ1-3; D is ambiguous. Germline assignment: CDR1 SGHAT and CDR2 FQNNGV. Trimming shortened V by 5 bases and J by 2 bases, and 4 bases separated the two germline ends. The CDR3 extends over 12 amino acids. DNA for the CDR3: TGTGCCAGCAGCCTTGCTGGAAACACCATATATTTT. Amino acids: CASSLAGNTIYF.

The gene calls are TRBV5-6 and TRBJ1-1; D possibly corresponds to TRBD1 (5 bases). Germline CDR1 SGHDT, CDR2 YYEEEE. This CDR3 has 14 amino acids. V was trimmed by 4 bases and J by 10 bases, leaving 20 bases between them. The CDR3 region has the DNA TGTGCCAGCAGCGCAAAGGCAGGGCCCCGTGCAGCTTTCTTT. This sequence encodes CASSAKAGPRAAFF. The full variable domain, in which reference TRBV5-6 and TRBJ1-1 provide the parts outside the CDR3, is DAGVTQSPTHLIKTRGQQVTLRCSPKSGHDTVSWYQQALGQGPQFIFQYYEEEERQRGNFPDRFSGHQFPNYSSELNVNALLLGDSALYLCASSAKAGPRAAFFGQGTRLTVV.

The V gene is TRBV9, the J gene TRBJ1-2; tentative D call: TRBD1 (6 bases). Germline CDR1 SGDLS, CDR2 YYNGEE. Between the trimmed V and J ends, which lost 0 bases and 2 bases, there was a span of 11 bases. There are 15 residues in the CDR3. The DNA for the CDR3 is TGTGCCAGCAGCGTAGATCAGGGGCGGAACTATGGCTACACCTTC. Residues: CASSVDQGRNYGYTF. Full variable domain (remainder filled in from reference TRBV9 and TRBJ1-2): DSGVTQTPKHLITATGQRVTLRCSPRSGDLSVYWYQQSLDQGLQFLIQYYNGEERAKGNILERFSAQQFPDLHSELNLSSLELGDSALYFCASSVDQGRNYGYTFGSGTRLTVV.

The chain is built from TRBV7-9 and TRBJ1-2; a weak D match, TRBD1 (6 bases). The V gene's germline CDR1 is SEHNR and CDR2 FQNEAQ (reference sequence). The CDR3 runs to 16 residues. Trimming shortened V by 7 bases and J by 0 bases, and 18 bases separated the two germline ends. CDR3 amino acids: CASILFGQGPNYGYTF. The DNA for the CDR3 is TGTGCCAGCATCCTATTCGGCCAGGGGCCTAACTATGGCTACACCTTC.

The CDR3, as DNA: TGTGCCAGCACCATCGACAGGGGGCTGACCGGGGAGCTGTTTTTT. It encodes CASTIDRGLTGELFF. The J gene is TRBJ2-2, the V gene TRBV6-5; TRBD1 matches at 10 bases. The germline V gene has CDR1 MNHEY and CDR2 SVGAGI. The CDR3 sequence is 15 residues long. The V and J ends lost 7 bases and 5 bases, in that order; junction bases with no gene match: 7.

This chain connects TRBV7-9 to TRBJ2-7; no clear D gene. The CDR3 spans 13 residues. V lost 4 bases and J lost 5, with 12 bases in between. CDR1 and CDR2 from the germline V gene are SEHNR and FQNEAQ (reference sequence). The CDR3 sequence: CASSSQPPHEQYF. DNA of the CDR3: TGTGCCAGCAGCTCACAACCCCCACACGAGCAGTACTTC. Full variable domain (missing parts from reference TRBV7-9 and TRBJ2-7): DTGVSQNPRHKITKRGQNVTFRCDPISEHNRLYWYRQTLGQGPEFLTYFQNEAQLEKSRLLSDRFSAERPKGSFSTLEIQRTEQGDSAMYLCASSSQPPHEQYFGPGTRLTVT.